Below are 27 T cell receptor beta chains sequenced from a single sample in a study of CD8+CD57+ T cells in acquired aplastic anemia (dated by TCRdb to the late 2010s). Flow cytometry had shown CD8+CD57+ cell expansion in the patients selected for sequencing. The listed sequencing device is Illumina HiSeq 2000. Genomic DNA was used as template for profiling of TCR beta VDJ combinations and CDR3 sequences. Using fastp at Q25 and MiXCR, TCRdb reprocessed the public reads and kept productive beta chains. Every entry covers one CDR3 protein and lists the most common genes and DNA from its rows. The sample table lists some 200,000 distinct CDR3 sequences, roughly 50% of them with a count of one. The ten largest make up 1.8% of the sample. The sample taken for sequencing was sorted CD4+, CD8+, or CD8+CD57+ T cells (not recorded which) from PBMCs. The receptor source for this set is a human donor with aplastic anemia.

The V gene is TRBV20-1, the J gene TRBJ1-2, with 8 bases aligning to TRBD1. Germline lookup yields CDR1 DFQATT and CDR2 SNEGSKA (reference sequence). The CDR3 is 15 residues long. V lost 3 bases and J lost 0; bases outside the gene matches: 6. Here the CDR3 DNA reads TGCAGTGCTAGGGCACAGGGGGACCCTAACTATGGCTACACCTTC. The encoded protein is CSARAQGDPNYGYTF.

In its sample, this clonotype was seen many times. The J gene is TRBJ1-5, the V gene TRBV24-1; D may be TRBD1 (5 bases). The CDR3 is made up of 15 amino acids. The germline V and J ends were trimmed by 5 bases and 3 bases, with 13 bases remaining between them. In germline, CDR1 is KGHDR, CDR2 SFDVKD. This CDR3 reads CATSAGQGPNQPQHF. CDR3 in DNA: TGTGCCACCAGTGCGGGGCAGGGCCCCAATCAGCCCCAGCATTTT.

Regarding this clonotype: At one of its ends the junction is not consistent with the germline gene, which may arise from a read error. This rearrangement joins TRBV7-9 to TRBJ1-1; weak D call: TRBD1 (6 bases). CDR1 is SEHNR and CDR2 is FQNEAQ in the germline V gene (reference sequence). The CDR3 length is 15 residues. CDR3 protein: CASSQARGEGTEAFF. The CDR3 nucleotides read TGCGCCAGCAGCCAAGCCAGGGGTGAGGGGACTGAAGCTTTCTTT.

This clonotype was counted many times. The rearrangement joins TRBV30 to TRBJ1-1, with D perhaps matching TRBD1 (6 bases). Germline V gene data show CDR1 as GTSNPN and CDR2 as SVGIG (reference sequence). V lost 2 bases and J lost 3, with 10 bases in between. The CDR3 runs 13 residues. The CDR3: CAWSQGRDTEAFF. DNA for the CDR3: TGTGCCTGGAGTCAGGGGCGGGACACTGAAGCTTTCTTT.

CDR3 in amino acids: CASIQGGLPIEQFF. Here the CDR3 DNA reads TGTGCCAGCATCCAGGGGGGGCTGCCTATCGAGCAGTTCTTC. V gene TRBV12-3 or TRBV12-4 combines with J gene TRBJ2-1, with D tentatively TRBD1 or TRBD2 (7 bases each). V shed 7 bases and J shed 10 bases, with 20 bases lying between them. This CDR3 region has 14 residues.

The rearrangement joins TRBV20-1 to TRBJ2-7, with 9 positions matching TRBD1. Germline loops: CDR1 DFQATT, CDR2 SNEGSKA (reference sequence). The CDR3 has 14 amino acids. The V gene end was trimmed by 2 bases and the J gene end by 6 bases; junction bases not matched to a gene: 8. For the CDR3, the DNA is TGCAGTGCTAGAAAATACAGGGGGCGGGGCGAGCAGTACTTC. This translates into CSARKYRGRGEQYF.

This chain uses TRBV2 with TRBJ2-7; the match to TRBD2 covers 13 bases. Germline V lookup: CDR1 SNHLY, CDR2 FYNNEI. The CDR3 spans 13 residues. V dropped 6 bases and J dropped 6; count of bases not matched to a gene: 2. CDR3 region: CASRTSGGFEQYF. In DNA, the CDR3 is TGTGCCAGCAGGACTAGCGGGGGGTTCGAGCAGTACTTC.

The chain combines TRBV6-1 with TRBJ1-1; possible D gene TRBD1, 5 bases. V dropped 6 bases and J dropped 1 base, with 9 bases sitting between them. CDR1 and CDR2 (germline): MNHNS, SASEGT. The CDR3 runs to 13 residues. The CDR3 loop is CASRRGSNTEAFF. CDR3 nucleotides: TGTGCCAGCAGGAGGGGTTCGAACACTGAAGCTTTCTTT.

This clonotype was counted at least ten times. The chain uses TRBV3-1 and TRBJ2-5; the D is unclear. Trimming shortened V by 1 base and J by 5 bases, and 5 bases separated the two germline ends. The germline gives CDR1 LGHDT, CDR2 YNNKEL (reference sequence). This CDR3 comprises 12 residues. The CDR3, as DNA: TGTGCCAGCAGCCAAGGTCTGGAGACCCAGTACTTC. It yields the protein CASSQGLETQYF.

This clonotype has ten or more counts. The chain couples TRBV7-2 to TRBJ2-5; perhaps TRBD1 as D (8 bases). The CDR3 is 14 amino acids. Trimming pared 6 bases from V and 4 bases from J, leaving 15 bases between. Germline CDR1 is SGHTA and CDR2 is FQGNSA. As DNA, the CDR3 is TGTGCCAGCAGGAATACAGGGGGGGGAGAGACCCAGTACTTC. Translation: CASRNTGGGETQYF.

CDR3 nucleotide sequence: TGTGCCACCAGCCAAAGGGACAGGAGGAGGTCACCCCTCCACTTT. Amino acid sequence: CATSQRDRRRSPLHF. The chain uses TRBV15 and TRBJ1-6, with 8 bases fitting TRBD1. Germline V gene data show CDR1 as LNHNV and CDR2 as YYDKDF (reference sequence). The V segment lost 5 bases and the J segment 10 bases; nucleotides outside the gene matches: 10. This CDR3 region has 15 residues.

This chain uses TRBV29-1 with TRBJ2-7, with 9 bases that match TRBD1. V gave up 6 bases and J gave up 6 bases; unmatched junction bases: 9. Looked up from germline, CDR1 is SQVTM and CDR2 is ANQGSEA. This CDR3 is 13 amino acids long. The CDR3 DNA reads TGCAGCGTGCCGGGACAGGGAGGCCTCGAGCAGTACTTC. The encoded protein is CSVPGQGGLEQYF.

The chain uses TRBV28 and TRBJ2-1, with D perhaps given as TRBD1 or TRBD2 (6 bases each). Germline CDR1 MDHEN, CDR2 SYDVKM. With 2 bases removed from V and 4 bases from J, the gap between germline ends came to 12 bases. There are 15 residues in the CDR3. The CDR3 DNA reads TGTGCCAGCAGTTTAAGGGGGGTTACATACAATGAGCAGTTCTTC. The encoded protein is CASSLRGVTYNEQFF.

This rearrangement joins TRBV20-1 to TRBJ1-2; D unresolved. V gave up 2 bases and J gave up 0 bases, with 7 bases separating them. Germline V gene data show CDR1 as DFQATT and CDR2 as SNEGSKA (reference sequence). The CDR3 is 13 amino acids. CDR3 sequence (DNA): TGCAGTGCTAGAATCAATGCTAACTATGGCTACACCTTC. As protein: CSARINANYGYTF.

The chain employs TRBV11-2 and TRBJ1-6; D perhaps matches TRBD1 (6 bases). The V end lost 4 bases, the J end lost 9 bases, and 19 bases lay between the germline ends. Germline CDR1 reads SGHAT; CDR2 reads FQNNGV. This CDR3 contains 16 residues. CDR3 in amino acids: CASSSVSVGAGSPLHF. CDR3 coding DNA: TGTGCCAGCAGCTCCGTGTCGGTGGGGGCGGGTTCACCCCTCCACTTT.

This clonotype was seen more than once but under ten times. V and J are TRBV28 and TRBJ1-5, with a tentative D call TRBD1 (6 bases). Germline V lookup: CDR1 MDHEN, CDR2 SYDVKM. The ends were cut back, 3 bases at V and 4 bases at J, with 16 bases in the middle. The CDR3 loop spans 16 amino acids. CDR3 sequence (DNA): TGTGCCAGCAGTTTTATTTTGGACAGACGGAATCAGCCCCAGCATTTT. Translating it yields CASSFILDRRNQPQHF.

Points on this clonotype: A junction boundary mismatches the germline segment, possibly from a read error. The rearrangement uses TRBV15 and TRBJ2-5, with D possibly being TRBD2 (6 bases). The CDR3 loop spans 13 amino acids. The germline CDR1 and CDR2 sequences are LNHNV and YYDKDF (reference sequence). In DNA, the CDR3 is TGTGCCACCAGCAGAGAGGATCGGGAGATCCAGTACTTC. This encodes CATSREDREIQYF.

V and J are TRBV7-8 and TRBJ2-7, with D uncertain. CDR1 and CDR2 from the germline V gene are SGHVS and FQNEAQ. The CDR3 extends over 14 amino acids. V was trimmed by 5 bases and J by 0 bases, leaving 11 bases between them. CDR3 protein: CASSPERRSYEQYF. The CDR3 DNA follows: TGTGCCAGCAGCCCCGAGAGACGCTCCTACGAGCAGTACTTC.

This chain joins TRBV19 and TRBJ2-3, with TRBD1 identical over 8 bases. Germline V gene lookup returns CDR1 LNHDA and CDR2 SQIVND (reference sequence). Trimming cost V 5 bases and J 1 base; bases outside gene matches: 5. The CDR3 sequence is 15 residues long. As DNA, the CDR3 is TGTGCCAGTAGTGCCAGGGGGCGGGGCACAGATACGCAGTATTTT. It encodes CASSARGRGTDTQYF.

The rearrangement links TRBV15 to TRBJ1-2; unclear D gene. The CDR3 spans 15 residues. Trimming removed 0 bases from V and 1 base from J, with 9 bases in between. Looked up from germline, CDR1 is LNHNV and CDR2 is YYDKDF (reference sequence). The CDR3 reads CATSREVGLNYGYTF. CDR3 DNA: TGTGCCACCAGCAGAGAGGTCGGACTTAACTATGGCTACACCTTC.

This clonotype has a count of ten or more. J is TRBJ1-1 and V is TRBV6-1; D unresolved. Germline lookup yields CDR1 MNHNS and CDR2 SASEGT. The CDR3 has 13 amino acids. Trimming took off 7 bases at V and 4 bases at J, with 13 bases between the two ends. The CDR3 region has the DNA TGTGCCAGCACCGAACTCGGACCCACTGAAGCTTTCTTT. As protein: CASTELGPTEAFF.

The chain has TRBV6-1 and TRBJ2-1, with D perhaps TRBD1 or TRBD2 (5 bases each). The ends were cut back, 6 bases at V and 4 bases at J, with 16 bases in the middle. The germline gives CDR1 MNHNS, CDR2 SASEGT. This CDR3 region has 15 residues. The CDR3 sequence is CASSLRDGSYNEQFF. The DNA for the CDR3 is TGTGCCAGCAGCCTCCGGGACGGATCTTACAATGAGCAGTTCTTC.

The chain has TRBV2 and TRBJ1-1; perhaps TRBD1 as D (5 bases). Trimming stripped 7 bases from V and 0 bases from J, with 9 bases between. Germline V CDR1 and CDR2: SNHLY, FYNNEI. This CDR3 is built from 13 residues. The CDR3 reads CASMGRVNTEAFF. CDR3 in DNA: TGTGCCAGCATGGGCAGGGTGAACACTGAAGCTTTCTTT. Supplemented by reference TRBV2 and TRBJ1-1, the full variable domain reads EPEVTQTPSHQVTQMGQEVILRCVPISNHLYFYWYRQILGQKVEFLVSFYNNEISEKSEIFDDQFSVERPDGSNFTLKIRSTKLEDSAMYFCASMGRVNTEAFFGQGTRLTVV.

The chain employs TRBV25-1 and TRBJ2-1; D perhaps matches TRBD2 (6 bases). This CDR3 comprises 17 residues. Germline CDR1 reads MGHDK; CDR2 reads SYGVNS. Trimming removed 6 bases at V and 2 bases at J, with 20 bases between. CDR3 amino acids: CASSEGLTSWAYNEQFF. The CDR3 DNA reads TGTGCCAGCAGCGAGGGTTTGACTAGTTGGGCCTACAATGAGCAGTTCTTC.

At least ten counts were recorded for this clonotype. The chain's CDR3 is CASSESGGQNSPLHF. CDR3 nucleotides: TGTGCCAGCAGTGAATCGGGAGGCCAGAATTCACCCCTCCACTTT. The chain links TRBV25-1 to TRBJ1-6; D gene ambiguous. The CDR3 spans 15 residues. V lost 1 base and J lost 7, with 11 bases in between. Germline assignment: CDR1 MGHDK and CDR2 SYGVNS. Supplemented by reference TRBV25-1 and TRBJ1-6, the full variable domain reads EADIYQTPRYLVIGTGKKITLECSQTMGHDKMYWYQQDPGMELHLIHYSYGVNSTEKGDLSSESTVSRIRTEHFPLTLESARPSHTSQYLCASSESGGQNSPLHFGNGTRLTVT.

In its sample, this clonotype was seen a few times. The chain combines TRBV18 with TRBJ2-2, with D hard to call. Germline CDR1 KGHSH, CDR2 LQKENI. With 2 bases removed from V and 6 bases from J, the gap between germline ends came to 7 bases. The CDR3 extends over 13 amino acids. DNA of the CDR3: TGTGCCAGCTCACCAATGACGTCCGGGGAGCTGTTTTTT. Protein sequence: CASSPMTSGELFF.

The chain joins TRBV6-4 to TRBJ2-2; 11 bases line up with TRBD2. The ends lost 2 bases at V and 0 bases at J; junction bases unmatched: 5. CDR1 MRHNA and CDR2 SNTAGT come from the germline V gene. CDR3 size: 18 residues. The CDR3 here is CASSDSLAGGSNTGELFF. The CDR3 nucleotides are TGTGCCAGCAGTGACAGCCTAGCGGGGGGCTCGAACACCGGGGAGCTGTTTTTT.